Shown below are 10 T cell receptor beta chains from a single sample sequenced in a study of blood T cell repertoires in COVID-19. The protocol was immunoSEQ multiplex PCR, while the TCRdb copy is restricted to in-frame clones and leaves out a portion. Counted here are 200,000 to 300,000 clones, 70% to 90% occurring once; the ten biggest clones make up 5% to 6.5%. Sequenced material: peripheral blood. Source of these receptors: a man in his fifties with COVID-19, enrolled during active disease.

The V and J genes are TRBV4-2 and TRBJ1-2, with D possibly TRBD1 on 6 matching bases. Germline assignment: CDR1 LGHNA and CDR2 YNFKEQ. The CDR3 runs 16 residues. Trimming cost V 0 bases and J 4 bases, with 15 bases left between them. The CDR3 coding sequence is TGTGCCAGCAGCCAAGATCCGGTAAGGGGGAGCTATGGCTACACCTTC. Translated, it gives CASSQDPVRGSYGYTF.

This clone has just a few counts. This rearrangement joins TRBV9 to TRBJ2-2; 9 nucleotides match TRBD2. Per germline, CDR1 SGDLS and CDR2 YYNGEE. Trimming cost V 4 bases and J 6 bases; bases outside gene matches: 7. CDR3 length: 15 amino acids. The CDR3 DNA reads TGTGCCAGCAGCCCGGGCGGGAGGGAATCCGGGGAGCTGTTTTTT. The encoded protein is CASSPGGRESGELFF.

This sequence joins TRBV19 and TRBJ1-6; D might be TRBD1 (5 bases). The V end was cut by 3 bases, the J end by 8 bases, with 14 bases between. Germline CDR1 and CDR2: LNHDA and SQIVND (reference sequence). The CDR3 has 15 amino acids. The CDR3 region has the DNA TGTGCCAGTAGTATGCGGCAGGGAATTGATTCACCCCTCCACTTT. It specifies CASSMRQGIDSPLHF.

The chain recombines TRBV10-3 with TRBJ2-2; 10 bases line up with TRBD1. Trimming took 6 bases from V and 4 from J; bases not matched to a gene: 2. Germline CDR1 ENHRY, CDR2 SYGVKD. This CDR3 has 14 amino acids. The chain's CDR3 is CAISGTGATGELFF. The CDR3 nucleotides are TGTGCCATCAGCGGGACAGGGGCCACCGGGGAGCTGTTTTTT.

The V call is TRBV29-1, the J call TRBJ2-1; D not certain. CDR1 and CDR2 from the germline V gene are SQVTM and ANQGSEA. Trimming pared 3 bases from V and 1 base from J, leaving 7 bases between. The CDR3 length is 13 residues. The CDR3 protein is CSVERISYNEQFF. The CDR3 bases are TGCAGCGTTGAGCGGATATCCTACAATGAGCAGTTCTTC.

This rearrangement joins TRBV5-1 to TRBJ2-5, with D possibly TRBD2 on 6 matching bases. Trimming stripped 0 bases from V and 4 bases from J, with 13 bases between. The CDR3 runs to 15 residues. Germline assignment: CDR1 SGHRS and CDR2 YFSETQ. CDR3: CASSLETGVGETQYF. CDR3 in DNA: TGCGCCAGCAGCTTGGAAACGGGGGTAGGAGAGACCCAGTACTTC.

This chain links TRBV27 with TRBJ1-6; no clear D gene. The CDR3 extends over 14 amino acids. Trimming left V 2 bases short and J 10 bases short, with 12 bases between. CDR1 is MNHEY, CDR2 SMNVEV, per germline (reference sequence). CDR3 loop: CASSLGSWASPLHF. As DNA, the CDR3 is TGTGCCAGCAGTTTAGGTTCGTGGGCATCACCCCTCCACTTT.

The chain links TRBV11-2 to TRBJ2-2; D is undetermined. The CDR3 loop spans 15 amino acids. The ends were cut back, 0 bases at V and 0 bases at J, with 5 bases in the middle. Germline V gives CDR1 SGHAT, CDR2 FQNNGV. Here the CDR3 reads CASSLERPNTGELFF. The CDR3 region has the DNA TGTGCCAGCAGCTTAGAGCGGCCGAACACCGGGGAGCTGTTTTTT.

The gene calls are TRBV9 and TRBJ2-2; a possible D gene is TRBD2 (5 bases). Deletions cut 2 bases from V and 4 bases from J, with 9 bases between. Germline V gives CDR1 SGDLS, CDR2 YYNGEE. CDR3 length equals 14 residues. CDR3 protein: CASSVSSTTGELFF. In DNA, the CDR3 is TGTGCCAGCAGCGTCTCTAGCACCACCGGGGAGCTGTTTTTT.

The genes are TRBV7-2 and TRBJ2-7; TRBD2 is a possible D gene (6 bases). Trimming pared 4 bases from V and 4 bases from J, leaving 17 bases between. The CDR3 totals 15 residues. From germline, CDR1 is SGHTA and CDR2 FQGNSA. The CDR3 region is CASSSPYGGFYEQYF. Here the CDR3 DNA reads TGTGCCAGCAGCTCGCCTTATGGGGGGTTTTACGAGCAGTACTTC.